This TCR beta chain was captured by sequencing in a study of blood T cell repertoires in COVID-19. In the study overall: Collection of acute and convalescent COVID-19 samples took place in the United States, Italy and Spain.

This table comes from immunoSEQ multiplex PCR, and its TCRdb copy is limited to in-frame clones, with some not included. The sample includes about 530,000 clones, less than 90% of them seen just once. Trimming stripped 7 bases from V and 0 bases from J, with 15 bases between. The CDR3 has 16 residues. Germline CDR1 is KGHDR and CDR2 is SFDVKD. While infection was still active, Seattle patients were enrolled and then followed longitudinally. This clone was picked up a small number of times. The chain employs TRBV24-1 and TRBJ1-5; the D gene is possibly TRBD1 (6 bases). Sample: peripheral blood. The origin of this receptor is a woman between 50 and 59 years old with COVID-19, enrolled during active disease. The CDR3 loop reads CATSKTGQYSNQPQHF. The CDR3 coding sequence is TGTGCCACCAGCAAAACCGGACAGTATAGCAATCAGCCCCAGCATTTT.